These T cell receptor beta chains were read from a single sample in a study of blood T cell repertoires in COVID-19. Sequencing was performed with immunoSEQ multiplex PCR; in TCRdb, only in-frame clones are kept and a portion is missing. The sample contains about 190,000 clones, about 77% of which appear only once. The source material was peripheral blood. These receptors came from a woman of 80 years or more with active or convalescent COVID-19. Both conserved end residues are part of each CDR3. The D gene is left open where the match is weak. Part of the rows lack a size; the others show once, few, many or a class for expanded clones.

DNA: TGTGCCAGCAGTTCAGGATCAACTAACTATGGCTACACCTTC; CDR3: CASSSGSTNYGYTF; V: TRBV6-5; J: TRBJ1-2; D: -; size: -
DNA: TGTGCCAGCTGGCCCTCGGGAATCTACGAGCAGTACTTC; CDR3: CASWPSGIYEQYF; V: TRBV5-6; J: TRBJ2-7; D: -; size: -
DNA: TGTGCCAGCAGCTTAGTCAGAGGCGGTTCACCCCTCCACTTT; CDR3: CASSLVRGGSPLHF; V: TRBV28; J: TRBJ1-6; D: -; size: -
DNA: TGTGCCAGCAGTGAACTCCAGAGGACTGAAGCTTTCTTT; CDR3: CASSELQRTEAFF; V: TRBV2; J: TRBJ1-1; D: -; size: few
DNA: TGCGCCAGCAGCCAAGCGCCGGCTAGCGGGGGGGCCGGAGATACGCAGTATTTT; CDR3: CASSQAPASGGAGDTQYF; V: TRBV4-3; J: TRBJ2-3; D: TRBD2; size: once
DNA: TGTGCCAGCAGCTCCCCTCCGACTAGCGGGGTAGAGACCCAGTACTTC; CDR3: CASSSPPTSGVETQYF; V: TRBV6-2/TRBV6-3; J: TRBJ2-5; D: TRBD2; size: -
DNA: TGTGCCAGCAGGTCCACAGGGGTGAACACTGAAGCTTTCTTT; CDR3: CASRSTGVNTEAFF; V: TRBV3-1/TRBV3-2; J: TRBJ1-1; D: TRBD1; size: few
DNA: TGTGCCAGCAGTGAAGCGCTTTTTACAGAAAAGGATAACTATGGCTACACCTTC; CDR3: CASSEALFTEKDNYGYTF; V: TRBV2; J: TRBJ1-2; D: -; size: few
DNA: TGTGCCAGCAGCCAAGTCCATGGGGAGGAAAAACTGTTTTTT; CDR3: CASSQVHGEEKLFF; V: TRBV3-1/TRBV3-2; J: TRBJ1-4; D: -; size: -
DNA: TGTGCCAGCAGCCAAGATAGGATGACAGTGAGCACTGAAGCTTTCTTT; CDR3: CASSQDRMTVSTEAFF; V: TRBV3-1/TRBV3-2; J: TRBJ1-1; D: -; size: -
DNA: TGTGCCAGCAGTTACCAGGGGACAGGAAACACCGGGGAGCTGTTTTTT; CDR3: CASSYQGTGNTGELFF; V: TRBV6-5; J: TRBJ2-2; D: TRBD1; size: few
DNA: TGTGCCACCAGCTCCGGGCGCGGGGGGCCTAATGAAAAACTGTTTTTT; CDR3: CATSSGRGGPNEKLFF; V: TRBV15; J: TRBJ1-4; D: -; size: -
DNA: TGTGCCAGTAGTACCCTGTGGGACAGGGGCTTTAGCACAGATACGCAGTATTTT; CDR3: CASSTLWDRGFSTDTQYF; V: TRBV19; J: TRBJ2-3; D: TRBD1; size: -
DNA: TGTGCCATGAGGGCGGACAGCAGCGGTGAGCAGTACTTC; CDR3: CAMRADSSGEQYF; V: TRBV10-3; J: TRBJ2-7; D: -; size: -